This T cell receptor (beta chain) came from a study of breast tumors, draining lymph nodes, adjacent tissues. This clonotype appeared once. The V segment lost 4 bases and the J segment 1 base; nucleotides outside the gene matches: 4. Germline V gene lookup returns CDR1 SGHRS and CDR2 YFSETQ. The CDR3 spans 15 residues. MiXCR, run by TCRdb on the multiplex PCR reads, gives a single entry per CDR3 protein. This repertoire shows 10,000 to 15,000 distinct CDR3 sequences, less than 85% found once; its top ten account for about 43%. The receptor was derived from a female donor with breast cancer. Some clones in this sample may be carry-over from other donors' samples. This chain connects TRBV5-1 to TRBJ1-5; 8 nucleotides align to TRBD1. Material for sequencing was tumor-adjacent breast tissue. The CDR3 region is CASSPWTGSNQPQHF. DNA of the CDR3: TGCGCCAGCAGCCCATGGACAGGGAGCAATCAGCCCCAGCATTTT. Drawing the rest from reference TRBV5-1 and TRBJ1-5, the complete variable domain is KAGVTQTPRYLIKTRGQQVTLSCSPISGHRSVSWYQQTPGQGLQFLFEYFSETQRNKGNFPGRFSGRQFSNSRSEMNVSTLELGDSALYLCASSPWTGSNQPQHFGDGTRLSIL.